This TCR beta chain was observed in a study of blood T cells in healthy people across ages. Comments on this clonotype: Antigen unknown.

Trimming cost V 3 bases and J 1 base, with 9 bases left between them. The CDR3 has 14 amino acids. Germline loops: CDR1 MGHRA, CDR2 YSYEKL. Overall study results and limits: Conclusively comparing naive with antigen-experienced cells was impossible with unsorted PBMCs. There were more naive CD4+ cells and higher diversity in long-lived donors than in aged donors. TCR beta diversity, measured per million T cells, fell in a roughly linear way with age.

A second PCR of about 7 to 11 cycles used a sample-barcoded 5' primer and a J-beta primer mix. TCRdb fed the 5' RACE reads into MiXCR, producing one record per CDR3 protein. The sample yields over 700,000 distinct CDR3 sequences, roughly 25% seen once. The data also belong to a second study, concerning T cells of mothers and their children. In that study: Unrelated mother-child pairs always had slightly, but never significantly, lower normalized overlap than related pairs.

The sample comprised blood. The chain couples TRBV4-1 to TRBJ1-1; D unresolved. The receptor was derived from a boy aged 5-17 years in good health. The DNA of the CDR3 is TGCGCCAGCAGCCAGTTACGCTGGAACACTGAAGCTTTCTTT. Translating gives CASSQLRWNTEAFF.